Each of the 21 T cell receptor beta chains below was sequenced from the same sample in a study of T cells in Graves' hyperthyroidism and ophthalmopathy. Template material for amplifying TCR beta CDR3 regions consisted of RNA transcripts. TCR CDR3 underwent first-round RT-PCR with the HTBI primer set. In TCRdb, the multiplex PCR reads were re-called with MiXCR into one record per CDR3 protein. The repertoire holds about 480,000 distinct CDR3 sequences, about 20% seen once, with approximately 49% in the top ten. The material sequenced was blood. The receptors were gathered from a woman in her 70s with Graves' ophthalmopathy.

This sequence joins TRBV20-1 and TRBJ2-7; D not certain. The V end was cut by 3 bases, the J end by 7 bases, with 13 bases between. CDR1 and CDR2 from the germline V gene are DFQATT and SNEGSKA (reference sequence). The CDR3 runs 12 residues. CDR3 amino acids: CSASRQLGEQYF. The CDR3 region has the DNA TGCAGTGCTAGTAGGCAACTCGGGGAGCAGTACTTC.

The chain carries TRBV18 and TRBJ1-2; D remains ambiguous. Trimming took off 0 bases at V and 2 bases at J, with 13 bases between the two ends. Germline V gene sequence: CDR1 KGHSH, CDR2 LQKENI. The CDR3 length is 16 residues. The CDR3 is CASSPPQRAANYGYTF. The CDR3 DNA reads as TGTGCCAGCTCACCACCGCAACGTGCGGCAAACTATGGCTACACCTTC.

A few counts support this clonotype. The chain joins TRBV15 to TRBJ1-1, with 9 bases that match TRBD1. Trimming removed 3 bases from V and 0 bases from J; junction bases left unmatched: 5. CDR3 size: 16 residues. Per germline, CDR1 LNHNV and CDR2 YYDKDF (reference sequence). DNA for the CDR3: TGTGCCACCAGCAGGCCGGGACAGGGCATGAACACTGAAGCTTTCTTT. The encoded protein is CATSRPGQGMNTEAFF.

The chain uses TRBV18 and TRBJ1-1, with TRBD1 identical over 8 bases. The CDR3 extends over 15 amino acids. V shed 2 bases, J shed 1 base, and the junction held 3 bases outside the gene matches. CDR1 and CDR2 (germline): KGHSH, LQKENI. The CDR3 DNA reads TGTGCCAGCTCACCAAGACAGGGGTCGAACACTGAAGCTTTCTTT. The encoded protein is CASSPRQGSNTEAFF.

V usage is TRBV3-1 and J usage is TRBJ1-2; 8 positions agree with TRBD1. The V segment lost 6 bases and the J segment 8 bases; nucleotides outside the gene matches: 8. CDR1 is LGHDT, CDR2 YNNKEL, per germline (reference sequence). The CDR3 totals 13 residues. CDR3 protein: CASRPQGAGGYTF. The CDR3 DNA is TGTGCCAGCAGACCTCAGGGGGCTGGAGGCTACACCTTC.

The V call is TRBV6-2 or TRBV6-3, the J call TRBJ2-7; 7 bases line up with TRBD2. The CDR3 spans 14 residues. Trimming cost V 2 bases and J 9 bases; bases outside gene matches: 10. CDR1 MNHEY and CDR2 SVGEGT come from the germline V gene. CDR3 sequence reads: CASSYRASGLGQYF. The CDR3 bases are TGTGCCAGCAGTTACAGGGCTAGCGGTCTTGGGCAGTACTTC.

The V gene is TRBV18, the J gene TRBJ2-7; a weak D match, TRBD1 (5 bases). Trimming removed 6 bases at V and 6 bases at J, with 18 bases between. CDR1 and CDR2 from the germline V gene are KGHSH and LQKENI. The length of the CDR3 is 14 residues. CDR3 nucleotides: TGTGCCAGCTCCCTGGGGCCTCAAATCACCGAGCAGTACTTC. Translated: CASSLGPQITEQYF. Drawing the rest from reference TRBV18 and TRBJ2-7, the complete variable domain is NAGVMQNPRHLVRRRGQEARLRCSPMKGHSHVYWYRQLPEEGLKFMVYLQKENIIDESGMPKERFSAEFPKEGPSILRIQQVVRGDSAAYFCASSLGPQITEQYFGPGTRLTVT.

The chain employs TRBV20-1 and TRBJ2-3; a possible D gene is TRBD2 (5 bases). Germline values: CDR1 DFQATT, CDR2 SNEGSKA (reference sequence). This CDR3 has 14 residues. V gave up 3 bases and J gave up 0 bases, with 10 bases separating them. CDR3 sequence (DNA): TGCAGTGCTAGGCGGGTGCGAAGCACAGATACGCAGTATTTT. Translation: CSARRVRSTDTQYF.

The chain links TRBV20-1 to TRBJ1-1; no clear D gene. V was trimmed by 3 bases and J by 0 bases, leaving 8 bases between them. The germline gives CDR1 DFQATT, CDR2 SNEGSKA (reference sequence). CDR3 length equals 13 residues. DNA of the CDR3: TGCAGTGCTAGCGCTGGGCTGAACACTGAAGCTTTCTTT. This translates into CSASAGLNTEAFF.

With regard to this clonotype: Relative to the germline gene, one junction end is altered; a read error may explain this. The genes are TRBV6-9 and TRBJ1-2; D possibly corresponds to TRBD1 (5 bases). Looked up from germline, CDR1 is MNHGY and CDR2 is SVAAGI. This CDR3 is built from 14 residues. The CDR3 bases are TGTGCCAGCGGTTATTGGGGGATTGACTATGGCTACACCTTC. This gives the protein CASGYWGIDYGYTF.

This clonotype was recorded many times. The chain couples TRBV6-2 or TRBV6-3 to TRBJ2-2; 10 bases are shared with TRBD1. CDR3 size: 14 residues. The V gene's germline CDR1 is MNHEY and CDR2 SVGEGT. V lost 7 bases, J lost 4 bases, and 3 bases stayed unmatched. The CDR3 bases are TGTGCCAGCATCGACAGGGGGCGCACCGGGGAGCTGTTTTTT. It codes for CASIDRGRTGELFF.

This clonotype was recorded a few times. The gene calls are TRBV20-1 and TRBJ1-2; D is unclear. CDR3 length equals 12 residues. V was cut by 7 bases and J by 6 bases, with 15 bases left in between. In germline, CDR1 is DFQATT, CDR2 SNEGSKA (reference sequence). CDR3 sequence (DNA): TGCAGTGTTCCCCTTGGGGAGGATGGCTACACCTTC. Translating it yields CSVPLGEDGYTF.

This clonotype was counted between two and nine times. The V and J genes are TRBV3-1 and TRBJ2-7; perhaps TRBD2 as D (6 bases). V lost 1 base and J 4 bases, leaving 14 bases between the germline ends. The germline gives CDR1 LGHDT, CDR2 YNNKEL (reference sequence). The CDR3 consists of 15 residues. The CDR3 DNA reads TGTGCCAGCAGCCAAGTTGGCGGGATGAGGTACGAGCAGTACTTC. It encodes CASSQVGGMRYEQYF.

This chain connects TRBV10-3 to TRBJ1-1; 8 positions match TRBD1. The CDR3 loop spans 14 amino acids. The J segment lost 6 bases and the V segment lost 5 bases, leaving 8 bases of the junction unmatched. Germline CDR1 reads ENHRY; CDR2 reads SYGVKD. The CDR3 sequence is CAISPDRGKAEAFF. CDR3 coding DNA: TGTGCCATCAGTCCCGACAGGGGAAAGGCTGAAGCTTTCTTT.

The chain employs TRBV6-1 and TRBJ1-1, with unresolved D. CDR3 length: 14 residues. Germline V gene lookup returns CDR1 MNHNS and CDR2 SASEGT. Trimming took off 6 bases at V and 4 bases at J, with 15 bases between the two ends. In DNA form, the CDR3 reads TGTGCCAGCAGCTCCCGCCCGAAGAGCACTGAAGCTTTCTTT. Translating gives CASSSRPKSTEAFF.

This clonotype was detected many times. The rearrangement uses TRBV2 and TRBJ1-1, with D maybe TRBD1 (5 bases). V gave up 10 bases and J gave up 1 base, with 22 bases separating them. CDR1 and CDR2 from the germline V gene are SNHLY and FYNNEI. CDR3 size: 16 residues. In DNA, the CDR3 is TGTGCCACCCCAGGAGAGGGGCTGGGGCAGAACACTGAAGCTTTCTTT. This codes for CATPGEGLGQNTEAFF.

In nucleotides, the CDR3 is TGTGCTAGTGGTTTAATAAGCGGGTCACGTTCAGATACGCAGTATTTT. Translation gives CASGLISGSRSDTQYF. The chain carries TRBV12-5 and TRBJ2-3, with a tentative D call TRBD2 (6 bases). V was pared by 3 bases and J by 4 bases, with 17 bases between. The CDR3 spans 16 residues. Germline CDR1 LGHNT, CDR2 FRNRAP.

The V and J genes are TRBV18 and TRBJ1-1; D is perhaps TRBD1 (5 bases). Germline V CDR1 and CDR2: KGHSH, LQKENI. Trimming removed 0 bases at V and 1 base at J, with 9 bases between. The CDR3 sequence is 15 residues long. CDR3 sequence reads: CASSPPGRPNTEAFF. The CDR3 nucleotides read TGTGCCAGCTCACCACCGGGACGACCGAACACTGAAGCTTTCTTT.

Regarding this clonotype: This may be a read error, as it is one base from a much larger clone. This sequence joins TRBV6-2 or TRBV6-3 and TRBJ2-7; 7 bases agree with TRBD2. The J call is in doubt because the DNA end fits TRBJ2-1 better. Germline-derived CDR1 and CDR2 are MNHEY and SVGEGT. The CDR3 length is 14 residues. CDR3 DNA: TGTGCCAGCATCGGGGCTAGCGGCCGCTACGAGCAGTTCTTC. It encodes CASIGASGRYEQFF.

There are a few counts of this clonotype. This chain connects TRBV5-6 to TRBJ2-1, with D possibly being TRBD1 (5 bases). The CDR3 loop spans 14 amino acids. CDR1 is SGHDT and CDR2 is YYEEEE in the germline V gene. V was trimmed by 2 bases and J by 8 bases, leaving 14 bases between them. CDR3 nucleotide sequence: TGTGCCAGCAGCTTACCCCTCCAGGGCCATGAGCAGTTCTTC. It codes for CASSLPLQGHEQFF.

V is TRBV6-1 and J is TRBJ1-5; the match to TRBD1 covers 8 bases. The germline CDR1 and CDR2 sequences are MNHNS and SASEGT. This CDR3 is built from 13 residues. The J segment lost 6 bases and the V segment lost 3 bases, leaving 1 base of the junction unmatched. The CDR3 DNA sequence: TGTGCCAGCAGTGAGGACAGGGCTCAGCCCCAGCATTTT. This codes for CASSEDRAQPQHF.